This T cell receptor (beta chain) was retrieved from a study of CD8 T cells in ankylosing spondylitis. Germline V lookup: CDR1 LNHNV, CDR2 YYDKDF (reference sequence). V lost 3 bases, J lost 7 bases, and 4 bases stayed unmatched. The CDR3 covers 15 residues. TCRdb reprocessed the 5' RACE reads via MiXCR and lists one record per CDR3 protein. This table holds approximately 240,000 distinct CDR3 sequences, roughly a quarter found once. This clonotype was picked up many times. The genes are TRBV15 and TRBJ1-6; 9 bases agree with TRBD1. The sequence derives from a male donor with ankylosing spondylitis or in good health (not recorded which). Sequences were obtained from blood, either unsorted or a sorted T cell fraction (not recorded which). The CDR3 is CATSRTGTGNSPLHF. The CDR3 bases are TGTGCCACCAGCAGGACCGGGACAGGGAATTCACCCCTCCACTTT.